The T cell receptor beta chain under discussion was sequenced for a study of cytomegalovirus exposure and HLA in healthy donors. Between the trimmed V and J ends, which lost 5 bases and 5 bases, there was a span of 10 bases. Germline CDR1 and CDR2: SEHNR and FQNEAQ (reference sequence). CDR3 length equals 13 residues. PCR involved 60 Vbeta and 13 Jbeta primers. Profiling relied on immunoSEQ multiplex PCR, and the TCRdb table lists in-frame clones only, not all of them. Here the sample spans tens of thousands of clones, about 86% being singletons. The sequence derives from a boy between 10 and 17 years old in good health and CMV-seronegative. What was sequenced was PBMCs. The V gene is TRBV7-9, the J gene TRBJ1-5; maybe TRBD1 (5 bases). CDR3 DNA sequence: TGTGCCAGCAGCAACCGGGGGGATCAGCCCCAGCATTTT. Residues: CASSNRGDQPQHF.